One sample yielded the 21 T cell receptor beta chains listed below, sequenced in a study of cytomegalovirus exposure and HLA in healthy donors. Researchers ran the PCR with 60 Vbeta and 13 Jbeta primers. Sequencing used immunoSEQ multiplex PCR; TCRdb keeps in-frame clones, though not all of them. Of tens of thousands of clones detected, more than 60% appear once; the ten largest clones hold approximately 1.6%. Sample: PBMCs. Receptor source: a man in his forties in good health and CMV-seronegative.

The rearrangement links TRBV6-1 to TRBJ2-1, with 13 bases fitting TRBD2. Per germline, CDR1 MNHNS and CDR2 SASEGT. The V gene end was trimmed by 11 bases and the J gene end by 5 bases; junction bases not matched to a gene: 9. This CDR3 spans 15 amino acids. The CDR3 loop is CAGTSGRAPDNEQFF. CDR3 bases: TGTGCCGGAACTAGCGGGAGGGCCCCAGACAATGAGCAGTTCTTC.

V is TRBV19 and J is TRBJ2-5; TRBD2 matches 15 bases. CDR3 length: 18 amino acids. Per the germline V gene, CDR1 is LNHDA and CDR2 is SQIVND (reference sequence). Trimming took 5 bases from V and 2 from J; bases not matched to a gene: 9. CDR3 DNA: TGTGCCAGTAGTCGGACTAGCGGGAGGGCCGGGGGACAAGAGACCCAGTACTTC. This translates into CASSRTSGRAGGQETQYF.

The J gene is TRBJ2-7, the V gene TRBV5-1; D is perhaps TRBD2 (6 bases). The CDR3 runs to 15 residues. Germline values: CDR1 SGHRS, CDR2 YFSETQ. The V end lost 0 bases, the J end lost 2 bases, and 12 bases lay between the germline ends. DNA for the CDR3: TGCGCCAGCAGCTTGGATGGTAGCGGCCCCTACGAGCAGTACTTC. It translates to CASSLDGSGPYEQYF.

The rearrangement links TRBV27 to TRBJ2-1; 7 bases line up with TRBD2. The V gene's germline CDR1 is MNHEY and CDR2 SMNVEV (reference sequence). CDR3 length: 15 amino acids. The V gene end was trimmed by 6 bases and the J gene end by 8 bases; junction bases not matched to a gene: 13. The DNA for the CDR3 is TGTGCCAGCAGGTTAACAGGTTTTGGGGGGGATGAGCAGTTCTTC. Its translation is CASRLTGFGGDEQFF.

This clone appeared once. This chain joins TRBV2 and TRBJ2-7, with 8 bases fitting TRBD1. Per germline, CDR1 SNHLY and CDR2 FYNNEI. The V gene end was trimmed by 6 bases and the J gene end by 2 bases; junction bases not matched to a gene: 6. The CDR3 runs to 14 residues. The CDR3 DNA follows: TGTGCCAGCAGCCCCGACAGGGGAACCTACGAGCAGTACTTC. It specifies CASSPDRGTYEQYF. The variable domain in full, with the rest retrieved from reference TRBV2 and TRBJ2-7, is EPEVTQTPSHQVTQMGQEVILRCVPISNHLYFYWYRQILGQKVEFLVSFYNNEISEKSEIFDDQFSVERPDGSNFTLKIRSTKLEDSAMYFCASSPDRGTYEQYFGPGTRLTVT.

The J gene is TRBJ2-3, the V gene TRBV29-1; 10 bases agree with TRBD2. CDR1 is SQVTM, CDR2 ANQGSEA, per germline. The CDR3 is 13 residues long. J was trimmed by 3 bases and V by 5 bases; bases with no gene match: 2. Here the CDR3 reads CSVSSGSTDTQYF. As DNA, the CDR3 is TGCAGCGTTTCTAGCGGGAGTACAGATACGCAGTATTTT.

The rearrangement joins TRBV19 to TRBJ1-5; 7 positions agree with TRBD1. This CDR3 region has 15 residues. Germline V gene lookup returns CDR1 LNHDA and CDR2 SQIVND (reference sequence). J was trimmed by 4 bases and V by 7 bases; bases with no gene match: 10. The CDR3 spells CASTRDRAPNQPQHF. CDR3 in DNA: TGTGCCAGTACCAGGGACAGAGCCCCAAATCAGCCCCAGCATTTT.

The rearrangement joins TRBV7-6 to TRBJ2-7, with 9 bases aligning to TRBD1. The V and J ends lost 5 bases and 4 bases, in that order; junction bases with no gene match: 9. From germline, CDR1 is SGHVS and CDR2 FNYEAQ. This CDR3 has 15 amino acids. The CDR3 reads CASSPGTGPWYEQYF. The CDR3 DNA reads TGTGCCAGCAGCCCAGGGACAGGGCCCTGGTACGAGCAGTACTTC. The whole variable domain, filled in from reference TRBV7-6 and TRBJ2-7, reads GAGVSQSPRYKVTKRGQDVALRCDPISGHVSLYWYRQALGQGPEFLTYFNYEAQQDKSGLPNDRFSAERPEGSISTLTIQRTEQRDSAMYRCASSPGTGPWYEQYFGPGTRLTVT.

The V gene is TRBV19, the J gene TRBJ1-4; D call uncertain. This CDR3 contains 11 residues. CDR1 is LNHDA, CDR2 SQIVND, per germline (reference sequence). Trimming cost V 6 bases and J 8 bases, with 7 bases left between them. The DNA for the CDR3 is TGTGCCAGTAGACGAGGGGAAAAACTGTTTTTT. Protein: CASRRGEKLFF.

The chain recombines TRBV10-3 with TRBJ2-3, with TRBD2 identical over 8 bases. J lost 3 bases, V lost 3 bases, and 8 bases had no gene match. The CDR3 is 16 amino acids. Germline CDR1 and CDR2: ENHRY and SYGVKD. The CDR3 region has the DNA TGTGCCATCAGTGAAATAGCGGGACGACTGACAGATACGCAGTATTTT. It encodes CAISEIAGRLTDTQYF.

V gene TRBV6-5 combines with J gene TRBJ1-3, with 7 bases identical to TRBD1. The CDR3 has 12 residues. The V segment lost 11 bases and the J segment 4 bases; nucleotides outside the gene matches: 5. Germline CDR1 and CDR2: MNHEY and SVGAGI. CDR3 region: CAARGWGNTIYF. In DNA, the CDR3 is TGTGCCGCCAGGGGGTGGGGAAACACCATATATTTT.

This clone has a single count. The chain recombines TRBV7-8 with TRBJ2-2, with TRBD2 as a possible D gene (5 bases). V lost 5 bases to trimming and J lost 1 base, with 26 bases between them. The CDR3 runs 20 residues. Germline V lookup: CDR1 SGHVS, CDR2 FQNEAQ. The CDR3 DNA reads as TGTGCCAGCAGCCCGAAAAGCCCGGTTAACGGAGGCGGGAACACCGGGGAGCTGTTTTTT. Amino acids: CASSPKSPVNGGGNTGELFF.

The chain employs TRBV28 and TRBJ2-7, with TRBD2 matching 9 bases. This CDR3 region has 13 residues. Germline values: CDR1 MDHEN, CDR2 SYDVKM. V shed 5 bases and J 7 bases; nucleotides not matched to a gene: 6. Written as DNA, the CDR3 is TGTGCCAGCAGTGGCGGGAGGGTAGGGGAGCAGTACTTC. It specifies CASSGGRVGEQYF.

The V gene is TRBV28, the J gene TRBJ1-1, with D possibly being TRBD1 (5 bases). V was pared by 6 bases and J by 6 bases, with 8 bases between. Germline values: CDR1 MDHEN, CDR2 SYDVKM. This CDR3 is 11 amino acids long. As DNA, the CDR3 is TGTGCCAGCAGCAGGACACCTGAAGCTTTCTTT. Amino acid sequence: CASSRTPEAFF.

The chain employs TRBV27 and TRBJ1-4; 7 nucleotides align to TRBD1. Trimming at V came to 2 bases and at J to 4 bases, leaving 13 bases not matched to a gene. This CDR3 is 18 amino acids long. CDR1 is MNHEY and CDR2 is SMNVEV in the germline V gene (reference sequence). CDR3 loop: CASSLRLGKGQHNEKLFF. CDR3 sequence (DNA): TGTGCCAGCAGTTTACGGCTTGGTAAGGGACAGCATAATGAAAAACTGTTTTTT.

The CDR3 here is CASSQIQYQPQHF. In nucleotides, the CDR3 is TGTGCCAGCAGCCAAATCCAGTATCAGCCCCAGCATTTT. The J gene is TRBJ1-5, the V gene TRBV5-8; D remains ambiguous. The germline V gene has CDR1 SGHTS and CDR2 YDEGEE. The ends were cut back, 4 bases at V and 5 bases at J, with 10 bases in the middle. The CDR3 sequence is 13 residues long.

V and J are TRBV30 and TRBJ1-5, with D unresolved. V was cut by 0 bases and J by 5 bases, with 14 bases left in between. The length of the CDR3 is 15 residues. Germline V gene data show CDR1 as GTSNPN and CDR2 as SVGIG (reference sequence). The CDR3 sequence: CAWSVAGSGHQPQHF. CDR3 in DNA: TGTGCCTGGAGTGTAGCGGGTTCGGGTCATCAGCCCCAGCATTTT. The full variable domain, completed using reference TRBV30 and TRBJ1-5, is SQTIHQWPATLVQPVGSPLSLECTVEGTSNPNLYWYRQAAGRGLQLLFYSVGIGQISSEVPQNLSASRPQDRQFILSSKKLLLSDSGFYLCAWSVAGSGHQPQHFGDGTRLSIL.

The CDR3 region is CASSLAPGSYEQYF. The CDR3 DNA reads as TGTGCCAGCAGCTTAGCCCCAGGGTCCTACGAGCAGTACTTC. The rearrangement joins TRBV7-8 to TRBJ2-7; possible D gene TRBD1, 5 bases. The CDR3 covers 14 residues. Germline CDR1 SGHVS, CDR2 FQNEAQ. V lost 0 bases, J lost 1 base, and 7 bases lay in between.

As DNA, the CDR3 is TGTGCCAGCAGCTTAGCGGCTAGCGGGAGGGTACATGAGCAGTTCTTC. Protein product: CASSLAASGRVHEQFF. J is TRBJ2-1 and V is TRBV7-3; TRBD2 matches 12 bases. The CDR3 is made up of 16 amino acids. The junction had 7 bases not matched to a gene; V was cut back by 2 bases and J by 8 bases. In germline, CDR1 is SGHTA, CDR2 FQGTGA.

For the CDR3, the DNA is TGTGCCAGCAGAGCCGGGACAGCCTACGAGCAGTACTTC. Translating gives CASRAGTAYEQYF. The chain links TRBV6-1 to TRBJ2-7; 7 nucleotides match TRBD1. Germline assignment: CDR1 MNHNS and CDR2 SASEGT. The CDR3 is 13 residues long. The V gene end was trimmed by 6 bases and the J gene end by 2 bases; junction bases not matched to a gene: 4.

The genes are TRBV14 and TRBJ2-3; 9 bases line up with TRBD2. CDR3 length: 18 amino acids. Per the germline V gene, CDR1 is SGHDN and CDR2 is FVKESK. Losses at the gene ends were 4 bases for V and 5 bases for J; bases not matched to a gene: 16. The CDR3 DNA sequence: TGTGCCAGCAGCCCAAAGGGTATAGCGGGAGTTCGGGGAGATACGCAGTATTTT. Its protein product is CASSPKGIAGVRGDTQYF.